The TCR beta chain described here comes from a study of cytomegalovirus exposure and HLA in healthy donors. The PCR used 60 Vbeta and 13 Jbeta primers. Generated by immunoSEQ multiplex PCR, the TCRdb table keeps only in-frame clones and is missing some. In the table there are 150,000 to 200,000 clones, approximately 80% of which are singletons. The germline CDR1 and CDR2 sequences are ENHRY and SYGVKD. The CDR3 consists of 19 residues. Findings of the study overall: A few V segments could not be told apart, such as TRBV6-2 and TRBV6-3, and were left out. Per published accounts, TCR beta sequences correctly predicted the HLA-A and HLA-B alleles of most subjects. Specificity of three CMV-associated chains for CMV antigens was verified in vitro. It was likely that a cluster of highly shared sequence variants was a sequencing artifact.

On this clone: The antigen is undetermined. One end of the junction fails to match germline, which may point to a read error.

Sequenced sample: PBMCs. The V call is TRBV10-3, the J call TRBJ2-6; D may be TRBD1 (5 bases). The source of this sequence is a female donor in good health and CMV-seronegative. The CDR3 reads CAISELLPGKASGANGLTF. The DNA of the CDR3 is TGTGCCATCAGTGAGTTATTGCCAGGGAAAGCCTCTGGGGCCAACGGCCTGACTTTC.